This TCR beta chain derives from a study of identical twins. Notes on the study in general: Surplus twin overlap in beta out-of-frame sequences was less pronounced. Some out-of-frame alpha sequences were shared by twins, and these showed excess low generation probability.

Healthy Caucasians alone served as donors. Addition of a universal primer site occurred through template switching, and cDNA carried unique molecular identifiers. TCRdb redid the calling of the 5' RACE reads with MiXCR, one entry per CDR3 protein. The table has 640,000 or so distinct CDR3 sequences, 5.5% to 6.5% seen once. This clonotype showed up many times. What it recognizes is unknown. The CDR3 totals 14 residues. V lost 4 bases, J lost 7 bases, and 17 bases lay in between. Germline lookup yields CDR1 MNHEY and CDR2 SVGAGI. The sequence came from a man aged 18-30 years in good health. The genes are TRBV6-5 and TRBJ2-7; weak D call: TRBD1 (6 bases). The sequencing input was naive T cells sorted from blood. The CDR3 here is CASSWGQTSGEQYF. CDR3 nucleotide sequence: TGTGCCAGCAGTTGGGGACAAACCTCGGGGGAGCAGTACTTC.